This TCR beta chain appears in the sequencing data of a study of cytomegalovirus exposure and HLA in healthy donors. General study findings and limits: Available immune exposure information covered CMV serostatus only.

Germline assignment: CDR1 MGHRA and CDR2 YSYEKL. CDR3 size: 16 residues. The germline V and J ends were trimmed by 1 base and 2 bases, with 14 bases remaining between them. This PCR relied on a set of 60 Vbeta primers and 13 Jbeta primers. The method was immunoSEQ multiplex PCR; TCRdb's version includes in-frame clones alone and lacks a portion of them. The table records around 190,000 clones, 60% to 85% of them present only once. Note on this clone: The target antigen is unknown.

The clonotype originates from a woman aged 40 to 50 in good health and CMV-seronegative. The sequenced material came from PBMCs. V usage is TRBV4-1 and J usage is TRBJ1-1; D gene ambiguous. CDR3 nucleotides: TGCGCCAGCAGCCAAGTAATCGGAGCTGGCAACACTGAAGCTTTCTTT. Its translation: CASSQVIGAGNTEAFF.